This TCR beta chain was observed in a study of blood T cell repertoires in COVID-19. The assay was immunoSEQ multiplex PCR, and TCRdb's table has in-frame clones only and misses some. The data hold around 110,000 clones, with 90% observed a single time. Trimming took off 0 bases at V and 6 bases at J, with 11 bases between the two ends. Germline CDR1 reads LNHDA; CDR2 reads SQIVND (reference sequence). The CDR3 is made up of 14 amino acids. This clone appeared once. The clonotype was recovered from a human donor with active COVID-19. The donor label of this sample is uncertain. V is TRBV19 and J is TRBJ1-1, with D possibly matching TRBD1 (5 bases). Material for sequencing was peripheral blood. CDR3 protein: CASSIDGGLSEAFF. The DNA for the CDR3 is TGTGCCAGTAGTATAGACGGGGGATTATCTGAAGCTTTCTTT.